Each of the 8 T cell receptor beta chains below was sequenced from the same sample in a study of T cells in localized non-small cell lung cancer (dated by TCRdb to about 2020). Preparation of the library involved the immunoSEQ multiplex PCR assay. TCRdb limited this immuneACCESS table to in-frame rearrangements with V and J called. A share of clones is missing; checked studies link under half to unresolved V genes, and the rest is unexplained. Present in this sample are under 20,000 clones, around 93% of which were seen just once. The top ten constitute 2.7% of the sample. This material consisted of peripheral blood, taken before any cancer treatment. These TCRs come from a woman aged 40 to 75 with stage I lung adenocarcinoma.

The V call is TRBV9, the J call TRBJ2-3; 7 bases map to TRBD2. The CDR3 length is 16 residues. V trimming: 4 bases; J trimming: 2 bases; junction bases outside the gene matches: 10. Germline V CDR1 and CDR2: SGDLS, YYNGEE. The CDR3 nucleotides are TGTGCCAGCAGCCCGGGGGTCCTAGCGGACACAGATACGCAGTATTTT. Its protein product is CASSPGVLADTDTQYF.

This clone has only a few counts. This chain joins TRBV27 and TRBJ2-1, with D perhaps being TRBD1 or TRBD2 (5 bases each). Trimming cost V 5 bases and J 0 bases, with 11 bases left between them. The length of the CDR3 is 15 residues. Germline V gene sequence: CDR1 MNHEY, CDR2 SMNVEV (reference sequence). Here the CDR3 DNA reads TGTGCCAGCAGTCCGGGACCAAGCTCCTACAATGAGCAGTTCTTC. Protein: CASSPGPSSYNEQFF.

The CDR3 bases are TGTGCCAGCAGCACCCGAAATGAAAAACTGTTTTTT. Encoded protein: CASSTRNEKLFF. The rearrangement uses TRBV7-9 and TRBJ1-4; D gene uncertain. Germline CDR1 SEHNR, CDR2 FQNEAQ (reference sequence). The CDR3 totals 12 residues. V was cut by 5 bases and J by 5 bases, with 6 bases left in between.

V gene TRBV2 combines with J gene TRBJ2-7; weak D call: TRBD1 (6 bases). The CDR3 is 14 amino acids. Germline lookup yields CDR1 SNHLY and CDR2 FYNNEI. The V end lost 4 bases, the J end lost 6 bases, and 16 bases lay between the germline ends. The CDR3 DNA follows: TGTGCCAGCAGTGGCCGGGACAATCAGGGCGAGCAGTACTTC. The encoded protein is CASSGRDNQGEQYF.

In this sample, this clone turned up once. This chain connects TRBV19 to TRBJ2-1, with TRBD2 matching over 8 bases. The CDR3 has 18 amino acids. The junction had 9 bases not matched to a gene; V was cut back by 2 bases and J by 0 bases. Germline CDR1 is LNHDA and CDR2 is SQIVND (reference sequence). The chain's CDR3 is CASSISAGAYASYNEQFF. In DNA form, the CDR3 reads TGTGCCAGTAGTATATCAGCGGGGGCCTATGCCTCCTACAATGAGCAGTTCTTC.

The gene calls are TRBV6-4 and TRBJ2-5, with D possibly called TRBD1 or TRBD2 (5 bases each). Trimming took off 10 bases at V and 5 bases at J, with 11 bases between the two ends. The V gene's germline CDR1 is MRHNA and CDR2 SNTAGT. There are 11 residues in the CDR3. DNA of the CDR3: TGTGCCACGATATGGGGGGAGACCCAGTACTTC. Translation gives CATIWGETQYF.

This clone was found once. The rearrangement joins TRBV19 to TRBJ1-2; TRBD1 might be the D (5 bases). Trimming cost V 5 bases and J 4 bases, with 8 bases left between them. Germline values: CDR1 LNHDA, CDR2 SQIVND (reference sequence). The CDR3 is 12 amino acids. The CDR3 loop reads CASSRQLYGYTF. DNA for the CDR3: TGTGCCAGTAGTCGACAGCTCTATGGCTACACCTTC. The whole variable domain, filled in from reference TRBV19 and TRBJ1-2, reads DGGITQSPKYLFRKEGQNVTLSCEQNLNHDAMYWYRQDPGQGLRLIYYSQIVNDFQKGDIAEGYSVSREKKESFPLTVTSAQKNPTAFYLCASSRQLYGYTFGSGTRLTVV.

This clone was observed once. V gene TRBV5-1 combines with J gene TRBJ2-5, with D perhaps matching TRBD1 or TRBD2 (6 bases each). Germline lookup yields CDR1 SGHRS and CDR2 YFSETQ. The CDR3 spans 17 residues. Between the trimmed V and J ends, which lost 1 base and 5 bases, there was a span of 21 bases. The CDR3 DNA reads as TGCGCCAGCAGCTTGATGGTTCCGACTAGTAGGGGGGAGACCCAGTACTTC. Translated: CASSLMVPTSRGETQYF.